These 23 T cell receptor beta chains were all obtained from the same sample, sequenced in a study of shared clonotypes between healthy human individuals. TCRdb keeps only in-frame clones here, not all; method: immunoSEQ multiplex PCR. The table includes under 2.5 million clones, about 90% detected once. Sequenced: naive CD4+ T cells from PBMCs. Subset of the sample: CD45RA+ positively selected. The receptor source for this set is a man between 18 and 29 years old in good health. Some clones in this sample may be carry-over from other donors' samples.

The chain recombines TRBV14 with TRBJ1-2, with D possibly being TRBD1 (5 bases). Trimming took 0 bases from V and 8 from J, leaving 13 bases between them. CDR1 SGHDN and CDR2 FVKESK come from the germline V gene. The CDR3 loop spans 14 amino acids. The chain's CDR3 is CASSQEDRKGGYTF. CDR3 coding DNA: TGTGCCAGCAGCCAAGAGGATCGCAAGGGGGGCTACACCTTC.

The chain has TRBV5-6 and TRBJ1-5; no reliable D call. From germline, CDR1 is SGHDT and CDR2 YYEEEE. The CDR3 runs to 14 residues. The V end was cut by 1 base, the J end by 4 bases, with 9 bases between. The CDR3 bases are TGTGCCAGCAGCTTGTGGTATTCAAATCAGCCCCAGCATTTT. Amino acid sequence: CASSLWYSNQPQHF.

This clone has a single count. The chain recombines TRBV19 with TRBJ1-5, with 7 bases identical to TRBD1. CDR3 length equals 15 residues. V lost 1 base, J lost 7 bases, and 7 bases stayed unmatched. From germline, CDR1 is LNHDA and CDR2 SQIVND (reference sequence). Here the CDR3 DNA reads TGTGCCAGTAGTATAGTAAATAGGGGGCTGCAGCCCCAGCATTTT. Encoded protein: CASSIVNRGLQPQHF.

For this clone: At the DNA level, this CDR3 is encoded by other sequences in the same sample as well. The gene calls are TRBV5-1 and TRBJ1-1; D unclear. Germline loops: CDR1 SGHRS, CDR2 YFSETQ. V lost 0 bases, J lost 0 bases, and 9 bases lay in between. The CDR3 runs to 15 residues. CDR3 residues: CASSLEAGMNTEAFF. The CDR3 DNA is TGCGCCAGCAGCTTGGAAGCAGGTATGAACACTGAAGCTTTCTTT.

This sequence joins TRBV2 and TRBJ2-5; D gene uncertain. Trimming stripped 11 bases from V and 2 bases from J, with 12 bases between. Germline V lookup: CDR1 SNHLY, CDR2 FYNNEI. This CDR3 contains 12 residues. The CDR3: CAGRGQQETQYF. The DNA for the CDR3 is TGTGCCGGACGTGGGCAGCAAGAGACCCAGTACTTC.

The chain couples TRBV5-8 to TRBJ1-5; the D gene is possibly TRBD1 (6 bases). The CDR3 contains 15 residues. Germline CDR1 reads SGHTS; CDR2 reads YDEGEE. V was pared by 0 bases and J by 7 bases, with 14 bases between. The CDR3 nucleotides are TGTGCCAGCAGCTTGGTCGCCGGGGGGGCCCAGCCCCAGCATTTT. It specifies CASSLVAGGAQPQHF.

The chain couples TRBV9 to TRBJ1-3; unclear D gene. CDR1 and CDR2 (germline): SGDLS, YYNGEE. Deletions cut 3 bases from V and 0 bases from J, with 10 bases between. The CDR3 extends over 15 amino acids. The CDR3 sequence is CASSAQGSSGNTIYF. CDR3 coding DNA: TGTGCCAGCAGCGCCCAAGGCAGCTCTGGAAACACCATATATTTT. The full variable domain, rest sourced from reference TRBV9 and TRBJ1-3, is DSGVTQTPKHLITATGQRVTLRCSPRSGDLSVYWYQQSLDQGLQFLIQYYNGEERAKGNILERFSAQQFPDLHSELNLSSLELGDSALYFCASSAQGSSGNTIYFGEGSWLTVV.

The rearrangement links TRBV2 to TRBJ1-5; D gene ambiguous. Germline assignment: CDR1 SNHLY and CDR2 FYNNEI. There are 14 residues in the CDR3. V was clipped by 4 bases and J by 8 bases, with 15 bases between them. The CDR3 is CASSVLGLSEPQHF. CDR3 DNA sequence: TGTGCCAGCAGTGTATTAGGGCTCAGTGAGCCCCAGCATTTT.

This clone was seen only a few times. The chain carries TRBV18 and TRBJ1-1; no definite D call. CDR3 length: 18 amino acids. Trimming shortened V by 4 bases and J by 2 bases, and 23 bases separated the two germline ends. CDR1 and CDR2 from the germline V gene are KGHSH and LQKENI. CDR3 DNA: TGTGCCAGCTCACTTTCAATCTTTATGGACCGCGGCAACACTGAAGCTTTCTTT. It encodes CASSLSIFMDRGNTEAFF.

This clone was seen once. CDR3 amino acids: CASSLIGDTQYF. In nucleotides, the CDR3 is TGCGCCAGCAGCTTGATAGGAGATACGCAGTATTTT. The rearrangement uses TRBV5-1 and TRBJ2-3, with no clear D. The length of the CDR3 is 12 residues. Germline CDR1 and CDR2: SGHRS and YFSETQ. Trimming took off 1 base at V and 5 bases at J, with 5 bases between the two ends.

The rearrangement uses TRBV6-1 and TRBJ2-1; D might be TRBD1 (5 bases). V gave up 3 bases and J gave up 5 bases, with 11 bases separating them. CDR1 is MNHNS and CDR2 is SASEGT in the germline V gene. The CDR3 covers 14 residues. The CDR3 DNA follows: TGTGCCAGCAGTGAGGCAGGGAACGACAATGAGCAGTTCTTC. The encoded protein is CASSEAGNDNEQFF.

In DNA form, the CDR3 reads TGTGCCAGCAGTCGATCGTTGGGCGGGGAGACCCAGTACTTC. Its translation is CASSRSLGGETQYF. This chain uses TRBV5-4 with TRBJ2-5, with D possibly TRBD2 on 5 matching bases. CDR1 SGHNT and CDR2 YYREEE come from the germline V gene (reference sequence). This CDR3 spans 14 amino acids. Trimming removed 5 bases from V and 5 bases from J, with 16 bases in between. Full variable domain (outside the CDR3, taken from reference TRBV5-4 and TRBJ2-5): ETGVTQSPTHLIKTRGQQVTLRCSSQSGHNTVSWYQQALGQGPQFIFQYYREEENGRGNFPPRFSGLQFPNYSSELNVNALELDDSALYLCASSRSLGGETQYFGPGTRLLVL.

The chain uses TRBV7-9 and TRBJ2-1, with TRBD2 as a possible D gene (6 bases). CDR1 and CDR2 (germline): SEHNR, FQNEAQ (reference sequence). Trimming left V 0 bases short and J 7 bases short, with 13 bases between. The CDR3 spans 15 residues. The CDR3 region is CASSLAGGSWNEQFF. The CDR3 nucleotides are TGTGCCAGCAGCTTAGCGGGAGGCTCTTGGAATGAGCAGTTCTTC.

This clone has just one count. This rearrangement joins TRBV7-9 to TRBJ1-2, with D perhaps TRBD1 (6 bases). The V gene's germline CDR1 is SEHNR and CDR2 FQNEAQ (reference sequence). The ends were cut back, 5 bases at V and 1 base at J, with 11 bases in the middle. The CDR3 has 14 amino acids. The DNA of the CDR3 is TGTGCCAGCAGCATCGGGGGCCTTAACTATGGCTACACCTTC. Translating gives CASSIGGLNYGYTF.

The gene calls are TRBV6-5 and TRBJ1-1, with D uncertain. The CDR3 loop spans 13 amino acids. The V gene lost 0 bases and the J gene lost 7 bases, with 9 bases spanning the gap. Germline V CDR1 and CDR2: MNHEY, SVGAGI. CDR3 sequence: CASSYSKGLEAFF. For the CDR3, the DNA is TGTGCCAGCAGTTACTCGAAGGGCCTTGAAGCTTTCTTT.

V is TRBV7-3 and J is TRBJ2-1, with D perhaps TRBD1 (5 bases). V was trimmed by 1 base and J by 0 bases, leaving 13 bases between them. CDR3 length: 17 residues. CDR1 SGHTA and CDR2 FQGTGA come from the germline V gene. In DNA form, the CDR3 reads TGTGCCAGCAGCTTAAACCCAGGACACAGCTCCTACAATGAGCAGTTCTTC. Translating it yields CASSLNPGHSSYNEQFF.

The V gene is TRBV5-1, the J gene TRBJ2-7; the match to TRBD1 covers 7 bases. With V trimmed by 4 bases and J by 6 bases, 10 bases remained unmatched. In germline, CDR1 is SGHRS, CDR2 YFSETQ. The CDR3 has 14 residues. CDR3 sequence (DNA): TGCGCCAGCAGCCTCGAGGACAGGATGGGCGAGCAGTACTTC. Its translation is CASSLEDRMGEQYF.

The genes are TRBV28 and TRBJ1-2; 7 nucleotides align to TRBD1. CDR1 is MDHEN and CDR2 is SYDVKM in the germline V gene. The V segment lost 6 bases and the J segment 10 bases; nucleotides outside the gene matches: 11. CDR3 size: 13 residues. CDR3 nucleotide sequence: TGTGCCAGCAGCCTCCCAGGGACAGCCATCTACACCTTC. As protein: CASSLPGTAIYTF.

V gene TRBV5-1 combines with J gene TRBJ2-1; D is unclear. With 0 bases removed from V and 7 bases from J, the gap between germline ends came to 11 bases. The CDR3 has 14 amino acids. Germline assignment: CDR1 SGHRS and CDR2 YFSETQ. DNA for the CDR3: TGCGCCAGCAGCTTGGGGGCGGCCTCAAATGAGCAGTTCTTC. Encoded protein: CASSLGAASNEQFF.

This chain connects TRBV6-5 to TRBJ2-3; 9 bases agree with TRBD1. Germline V gene data show CDR1 as MNHEY and CDR2 as SVGAGI. The CDR3 is made up of 15 amino acids. V dropped 5 bases and J dropped 3; count of bases not matched to a gene: 6. The DNA for the CDR3 is TGTGCCAGCAGTAGGGACAGGGAATGGACAGATACGCAGTATTTT. Protein sequence: CASSRDREWTDTQYF.

The DNA for the CDR3 is TGTGCCAGCAAGACAGAACGGAGGGGGGAGCAGTACTTC. Its translation: CASKTERRGEQYF. The chain carries TRBV28 and TRBJ2-7; either TRBD1 or TRBD2 may fit D (6 bases each). The CDR3 sequence is 13 residues long. Germline CDR1 is MDHEN and CDR2 is SYDVKM. V gave up 7 bases and J gave up 7 bases, with 17 bases separating them.

The chain employs TRBV28 and TRBJ1-4; TRBD1 agrees at 7 bases. CDR1 is MDHEN and CDR2 is SYDVKM in the germline V gene. This CDR3 is 17 amino acids long. The V and J ends lost 5 bases and 1 base, in that order; junction bases with no gene match: 10. The CDR3: CASSAPTGSLTNEKLFF. The CDR3 DNA reads TGTGCCAGCAGTGCTCCGACAGGGTCCCTAACTAATGAAAAACTGTTTTTT.

The chain links TRBV25-1 to TRBJ2-2; 9 bases line up with TRBD1. The V gene end was trimmed by 0 bases and the J gene end by 5 bases; junction bases not matched to a gene: 7. CDR3 size: 17 residues. The germline V gene has CDR1 MGHDK and CDR2 SYGVNS. The CDR3 DNA reads TGTGCCAGCAGTGAATACCAGGGACAGGGTAAAACCGGGGAGCTGTTTTTT. It yields the protein CASSEYQGQGKTGELFF.